The 28 T cell receptor beta chains below come from one sample, sequenced in a study of regulatory T cells in long-lasting Graves disease. Combining iRepertoire HTBI primers with Arm-PCR of CDR3 regions, the authors built TCR beta libraries. TCRdb recomputed calls from the multiplex PCR reads with MiXCR, one row per CDR3 protein. The sample carries about 360,000 distinct CDR3 sequences, 15% to 20% recorded once. Time point defined: newly diagnosed GD, antithyroid drugs for less than 3 months. From PBMCs, RNA was extracted and then used to make the TCR library. This same sample was also part of a study on T cells in Graves' hyperthyroidism and ophthalmopathy.

The sample was peripheral blood mononuclear cells (PBMCs), taken at new diagnosis, from a patient treated with antithyroid drugs. These receptors all come from a woman aged 18 to 35 with Graves disease.

This clonotype was recorded at least ten times. J is TRBJ1-2 and V is TRBV30; D gene ambiguous. This CDR3 is 11 amino acids long. Germline V CDR1 and CDR2: GTSNPN, SVGIG (reference sequence). Trimming took 4 bases from V and 7 from J, leaving 10 bases between them. This CDR3 is CAWNHGAGYTF. The CDR3, as DNA: TGTGCCTGGAACCATGGAGCTGGCTACACCTTC.

Ten or more counts support this clonotype. The CDR3 bases are TGTGCCAGCAGTCCCAGCGGGGGGGGCACAGATACGCAGTATTTT. It is translated as CASSPSGGGTDTQYF. This sequence joins TRBV7-3 and TRBJ2-3; 10 bases agree with TRBD2. CDR1 SGHTA and CDR2 FQGTGA come from the germline V gene. The CDR3 loop spans 15 amino acids. Unmatched junction bases numbered 4, after V lost 6 bases and J lost 1 base. Based on the CDR3 plus reference TRBV7-3 and TRBJ2-3, the full variable domain is GAGVSQTPSNKVTEKGKYVELRCDPISGHTALYWYRQSLGQGPEFLIYFQGTGAADDSGLPNDRFFAVRPEGSVSTLKIQRTERGDSAVYLCASSPSGGGTDTQYFGPGTRLTVL.

The DNA of the CDR3 is TGTGCCAGCAGCCAAGGCGGCTTCTACTACGAGCAGTACTTC. Translated, it gives CASSQGGFYYEQYF. The chain carries TRBV3-1 and TRBJ2-7; D gene unclear. Looked up from germline, CDR1 is LGHDT and CDR2 is YNNKEL (reference sequence). V was clipped by 1 base and J by 3 bases, with 10 bases between them. The CDR3 runs to 14 residues.

The genes are TRBV4-1 and TRBJ2-2, with D unclear. The CDR3 has 16 amino acids. The V gene's germline CDR1 is MGHRA and CDR2 YSYEKL. V lost 1 base and J 7 bases, leaving 16 bases between the germline ends. CDR3 sequence: CASSQVNLVGYGELFF. The CDR3, as DNA: TGCGCCAGCAGCCAAGTTAACCTAGTTGGGTACGGGGAGCTGTTTTTT.

This clonotype was picked up many times. The rearrangement uses TRBV4-1 and TRBJ2-1; D gene uncertain. The CDR3 is made up of 13 amino acids. Trimming pared 4 bases from V and 8 bases from J, leaving 12 bases between. Germline CDR1 and CDR2: MGHRA and YSYEKL. The CDR3 sequence: CASSRADADEQFF. CDR3 in DNA: TGCGCCAGCAGCCGGGCTGATGCGGATGAGCAGTTCTTC.

This clonotype came up many times. CDR3 in DNA: TGTGCCAGCAGTCCTGAGACGGTGAATCAGCCCCAGCATTTT. Translating it yields CASSPETVNQPQHF. The chain recombines TRBV27 with TRBJ1-5; D gene ambiguous. V lost 5 bases and J 4 bases, leaving 12 bases between the germline ends. Germline V CDR1 and CDR2: MNHEY, SMNVEV (reference sequence). The CDR3 is made up of 14 amino acids.

The CDR3: CSVGQGDQPQHF. The CDR3 coding sequence is TGCAGCGTTGGACAGGGAGATCAGCCCCAGCATTTT. The V and J genes are TRBV20-1 and TRBJ1-5, with 8 bases matching TRBD1. There are 12 residues in the CDR3. The germline CDR1 and CDR2 sequences are DFQATT and SNEGSKA (reference sequence).

This clonotype occurred a few times. The J gene is TRBJ1-6, the V gene TRBV12-3 or TRBV12-4, with D hard to call. This CDR3 is built from 13 residues. Trimming stripped 2 bases from V and 6 bases from J, with 5 bases between. CDR3 protein: CASSLIGNSPLHF. The CDR3 coding sequence is TGTGCCAGCAGTTTAATCGGTAATTCACCCCTCCACTTT.

The J gene is TRBJ2-7, the V gene TRBV7-3, with D hard to call. V lost 6 bases to trimming and J lost 2 bases, with 2 bases between them. The germline CDR1 and CDR2 sequences are SGHTA and FQGTGA. This CDR3 contains 10 residues. DNA of the CDR3: TGTGCCAGCAGGCCCTACGAGCAGTACTTC. Its translation is CASRPYEQYF.

This clonotype has more than one count but fewer than ten. The J gene is TRBJ1-6, the V gene TRBV5-1; D gene unclear. V dropped 3 bases and J dropped 12 bases, with 13 bases sitting between them. Germline lookup yields CDR1 SGHRS and CDR2 YFSETQ. This CDR3 is 13 amino acids long. The CDR3 region has the DNA TGCGCCAGCAGCTACTTTACCGTCGGACCCCTCCACTTT. Protein: CASSYFTVGPLHF.

The chain uses TRBV9 and TRBJ2-1; TRBD2 agrees at 7 bases. Per germline, CDR1 SGDLS and CDR2 YYNGEE. J gave up 6 bases and V 0 bases, and 12 bases lay outside the gene matches. The CDR3 consists of 17 residues. CDR3: CASSVGVLGGISNEQFF. CDR3 in DNA: TGTGCCAGCAGCGTAGGAGTCCTCGGGGGGATCTCCAATGAGCAGTTCTTC.

The table lists this clonotype with many counts. This chain links TRBV20-1 with TRBJ1-1; 9 nucleotides align to TRBD1. Trimming took 3 bases from V and 1 from J; bases not matched to a gene: 9. Germline values: CDR1 DFQATT, CDR2 SNEGSKA (reference sequence). The CDR3 consists of 16 residues. CDR3 amino acids: CSARPSPDRGNTEAFF. CDR3 in DNA: TGCAGTGCTAGGCCCTCTCCGGACAGGGGGAACACTGAAGCTTTCTTT.

This clonotype turned up a few times. The genes are TRBV4-1 and TRBJ2-1, with a tentative D call TRBD2 (6 bases). V lost 0 bases to trimming and J lost 5 bases, with 14 bases between them. Germline-derived CDR1 and CDR2 are MGHRA and YSYEKL. This CDR3 comprises 16 residues. The CDR3 is CASSQDAGLPHNEQFF. In DNA form, the CDR3 reads TGCGCCAGCAGCCAAGATGCGGGACTCCCCCACAATGAGCAGTTCTTC.

Comment on this clonotype: One junction end disagrees with the germline gene, perhaps due to a read error. This chain connects TRBV5-1 to TRBJ2-7; tentative D call: TRBD1 (6 bases). The CDR3 runs to 15 residues. Germline lookup yields CDR1 SGHRS and CDR2 YFSETQ. Here the CDR3 reads CASSRDNQNPYEQYF. The DNA of the CDR3 is TGTGCCAGCAGCCGGGACAACCAAAACCCCTACGAGCAGTACTTC.

This clonotype was recorded a few times. This chain uses TRBV14 with TRBJ2-7; TRBD1 agrees at 7 bases. Germline CDR1 SGHDN, CDR2 FVKESK. The junction had 13 bases not matched to a gene; V was cut back by 4 bases and J by 7 bases. This CDR3 is 15 amino acids long. The CDR3 DNA sequence: TGTGCCAGCAGCCGCGGACAGGCTATGACCGCGGAGCAGTACTTC. This encodes CASSRGQAMTAEQYF.

This clonotype was counted ten times or more. The rearrangement joins TRBV30 to TRBJ1-2; D remains ambiguous. The CDR3 totals 12 residues. Germline CDR1 GTSNPN, CDR2 SVGIG (reference sequence). V was pared by 5 bases and J by 8 bases, with 15 bases between. The CDR3 DNA reads as TGTGCCTGGTCGTTTGGCAGACTGGGCTACACCTTC. Translating gives CAWSFGRLGYTF.

The chain links TRBV30 to TRBJ1-5; no definite D call. Germline loops: CDR1 GTSNPN, CDR2 SVGIG (reference sequence). Trimming removed 1 base from V and 1 base from J, with 5 bases in between. The CDR3 consists of 13 residues. The DNA for the CDR3 is TGTGCCTGGAGTGGGGCCAGCAATCAGCCCCAGCATTTT. As protein: CAWSGASNQPQHF.

The chain joins TRBV20-1 to TRBJ2-2; D is perhaps TRBD1 (5 bases). Germline loops: CDR1 DFQATT, CDR2 SNEGSKA (reference sequence). The CDR3 totals 11 residues. Deletions cut 3 bases from V and 6 bases from J, with 5 bases between. CDR3 coding DNA: TGCAGTGCTAGGGGGCCCGGGGAGCTGTTTTTT. Residues: CSARGPGELFF.

A note on this clonotype: Because it lacks the conserved phenylalanine or tryptophan at the end, this CDR3 is likely a read error. V gene TRBV24-1 combines with J gene TRBJ2-1; D may be TRBD1 (6 bases). TRBJ2-5 matches the DNA end more closely, so the J call is doubtful. Looked up from germline, CDR1 is KGHDR and CDR2 is SFDVKD. This CDR3 is 15 amino acids long. The CDR3 DNA is TGTGCCACCAGTGAGGGTGGACAGTTACAAGAGACCCAGTACTCC. This codes for CATSEGGQLQETQYS.

In its sample, this clonotype was seen once. A far larger clone is off by one base, so a read error is likely. In this CDR3 the conserved last residue, phenylalanine or tryptophan, is missing, so a read error is likely. The V and J genes are TRBV2 and TRBJ2-5; 11 bases agree with TRBD2. The closer fit of TRBJ2-1 to the DNA end suggests the J call may be wrong. Germline V CDR1 and CDR2: SNHLY, FYNNEI. CDR3 length: 15 amino acids. The CDR3 DNA sequence: TGTGCCAGCAGTGAGGGACTAGCGGCCTACAATGAGCAGTTCTTA. It yields the protein CASSEGLAAYNEQFL.

This clonotype was counted ten times or more. The chain employs TRBV30 and TRBJ1-4; D remains unclear. From germline, CDR1 is GTSNPN and CDR2 SVGIG (reference sequence). Between the trimmed V and J ends, which lost 2 bases and 0 bases, there was a span of 13 bases. The CDR3 loop spans 16 amino acids. The CDR3 reads CAWSPPPRTTNEKLFF. The CDR3, as DNA: TGTGCCTGGAGTCCACCCCCCAGAACAACTAATGAAAAACTGTTTTTT. The entire variable domain, with the rest obtained from reference TRBV30 and TRBJ1-4, is as follows: SQTIHQWPATLVQPVGSPLSLECTVEGTSNPNLYWYRQAAGRGLQLLFYSVGIGQISSEVPQNLSASRPQDRQFILSSKKLLLSDSGFYLCAWSPPPRTTNEKLFFGSGTQLSVL.

This chain connects TRBV9 to TRBJ2-3; 14 nucleotides line up with TRBD2. Germline V gene lookup returns CDR1 SGDLS and CDR2 YYNGEE. CDR3 size: 16 residues. Unmatched junction bases numbered 3, after V lost 0 bases and J lost 6 bases. CDR3 nucleotides: TGTGCCAGCAGCGTAGGACTAGCGGGGGGGCGGGATACGCAGTATTTT. This sequence encodes CASSVGLAGGRDTQYF.

The J gene is TRBJ1-5, the V gene TRBV19; TRBD1 is a possible D gene (5 bases). Trimming left V 5 bases short and J 0 bases short, with 14 bases between. Per germline, CDR1 LNHDA and CDR2 SQIVND (reference sequence). This CDR3 comprises 16 residues. CDR3 loop: CASSPWGRNSNQPQHF. CDR3 bases: TGTGCCAGTAGTCCCTGGGGACGGAATAGCAATCAGCCCCAGCATTTT.

In this sample, this clonotype turned up many times. The chain employs TRBV7-2 and TRBJ2-7; TRBD1 might be the D (6 bases). Per germline, CDR1 SGHTA and CDR2 FQGNSA. Trimming left V 4 bases short and J 4 bases short, with 14 bases between. The CDR3 is 14 residues long. The CDR3 DNA follows: TGTGCCAGCAGCTCTACCCTCACAGGGTACGAGCAGTACTTC. This sequence encodes CASSSTLTGYEQYF.

This clonotype appeared many times. V usage is TRBV12-3 or TRBV12-4 and J usage is TRBJ2-1; tentative D call: TRBD2 (6 bases). The CDR3 length is 17 residues. V lost 0 bases and J 5 bases, leaving 17 bases between the germline ends. For the CDR3, the DNA is TGTGCCAGCAGTTTAGCGGGGCTAGCGAAATCTAACAATGAGCAGTTCTTC. This gives the protein CASSLAGLAKSNNEQFF.

With respect to this clonotype: A single base is all that separates this from a far larger clone, so a read error is likely. The genes are TRBV6-2 or TRBV6-3 and TRBJ2-5; 8 nucleotides match TRBD2. Germline V CDR1 and CDR2: MNHEY, SVGEGT. CDR3 length: 13 amino acids. CDR3 residues: CAGSSGGQETQYF. The CDR3 bases are TGTGCCGGCAGTTCGGGGGGGCAAGAGACCCAGTACTTC.

This clonotype showed up many times. The J gene is TRBJ2-7, the V gene TRBV28; perhaps D is TRBD1 or TRBD2 (5 bases each). The CDR3 contains 14 residues. Germline assignment: CDR1 MDHEN and CDR2 SYDVKM. Between the trimmed V and J ends, which lost 5 bases and 4 bases, there was a span of 15 bases. CDR3 nucleotides: TGTGCCAGCAGTCCAGGTGGGGGACCTTACGAGCAGTACTTC. It specifies CASSPGGGPYEQYF.

This clonotype was observed many times. CDR3 coding DNA: TGTGCCAGCAGCTTGGACTGGGACAGCAATGAGCAGTTCTTC. Amino acid sequence: CASSLDWDSNEQFF. This sequence joins TRBV5-6 and TRBJ2-1; the match to TRBD1 covers 7 bases. This CDR3 has 14 amino acids. V lost 0 bases, J lost 6 bases, and 3 bases stayed unmatched. Germline V gene sequence: CDR1 SGHDT, CDR2 YYEEEE.